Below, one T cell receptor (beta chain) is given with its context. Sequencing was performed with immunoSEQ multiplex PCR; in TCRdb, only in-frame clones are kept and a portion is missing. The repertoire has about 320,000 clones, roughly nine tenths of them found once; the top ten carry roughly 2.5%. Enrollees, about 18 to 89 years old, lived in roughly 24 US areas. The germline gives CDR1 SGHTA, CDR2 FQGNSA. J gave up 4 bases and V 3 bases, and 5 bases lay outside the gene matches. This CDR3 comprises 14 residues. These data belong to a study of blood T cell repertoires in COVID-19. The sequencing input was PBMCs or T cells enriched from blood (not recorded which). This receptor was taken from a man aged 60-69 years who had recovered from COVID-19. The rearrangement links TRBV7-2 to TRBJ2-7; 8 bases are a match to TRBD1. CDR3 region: CASSFTGGSYEQYF. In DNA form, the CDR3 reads TGTGCCAGCAGCTTTACAGGGGGTTCGTACGAGCAGTACTTC.